This TCR beta chain was found in a study of T cell changes during pregnancy in multiple sclerosis. Only one count was recorded for this clone. Compared with germline, one end of the junction differs, possibly owing to a read error. The CDR3 has 16 residues. Germline V lookup: CDR1 SGHRS, CDR2 YFSETQ. TCRdb keeps only in-frame clones here, not all; method: immunoSEQ multiplex PCR. The data contain approximately 57,000 clones, less than 95% of them seen just once; the ten biggest clones take up 3% to 4%. The TCR comes from a female donor in good health, enrolled as a control in a pregnancy study. The sequences come from peripheral blood, collected after pregnancy. The chain joins TRBV5-1 to TRBJ2-7; 9 bases match TRBD1. The DNA of the CDR3 is TGCGCCAGCACTATTAGTCCGGGACAGGGTTCCTTCGAGCAGTACTTC. Amino acids: CASTISPGQGSFEQYF.